This T cell receptor (beta chain) emerged from a study of blood T cell repertoires in COVID-19. CDR3 length equals 13 residues. V was shortened by 4 bases and J by 6 bases, with 7 bases between the two germline ends. Germline V gene sequence: CDR1 LGHDT, CDR2 YNNKEL (reference sequence). Per the study methods: Amplification of reference gene primers provided the estimated nucleated cell counts. Produced via immunoSEQ multiplex PCR; TCRdb's table is partial and in-frame only. V and J calls and clone size come straight from that table; D and trimming were deduced from the DNA. The repertoire includes about 140,000 clones, roughly 89% of them detected once, and roughly 4.3% sits in the top ten.

This sequence joins TRBV3-1 (or the pseudogene TRBV3-2) and TRBJ1-6; D gene uncertain. Sequencing was carried out using peripheral blood. The sequence was obtained from a woman aged 40 to 50 with acute or convalescent COVID-19. The CDR3 nucleotides are TGTGCCAGCAGCCCACAGAGTAATTCACCCCTCCACTTT. It codes for CASSPQSNSPLHF.